Presented here are 18 T cell receptor beta chains from one specimen sequenced in a study of T cell responses to AZD1222 COVID-19 vaccine. Assay: immunoSEQ multiplex PCR; the TCRdb copy retains only in-frame clones and omits some. The table lists fewer than 300,000 clones, approximately 95% of them singletons. The source material was peripheral blood, sampled on day 0 of AZD1222 vaccination. These receptors were obtained from an adult in good health.

The genes are TRBV28 and TRBJ1-2; D might be TRBD1 (6 bases). Trimming left V 5 bases short and J 2 bases short, with 15 bases between. CDR3 size: 15 residues. The germline V gene has CDR1 MDHEN and CDR2 SYDVKM. The DNA of the CDR3 is TGTGCCAGCAGTCCCCCGGGACACCGAAACTATGGCTACACCTTC. Protein product: CASSPPGHRNYGYTF.

The chain couples TRBV7-6 to TRBJ2-3, with 9 bases aligning to TRBD2. Germline V gene lookup returns CDR1 SGHVS and CDR2 FNYEAQ. V was pared by 4 bases and J by 1 base, with 3 bases of the junction left unmatched. The CDR3 covers 15 residues. The CDR3 reads CASSSRTSGTDTQYF. The CDR3 nucleotides are TGTGCCAGCAGCTCTCGGACTAGCGGCACAGATACGCAGTATTTT.

The chain uses TRBV6-1 and TRBJ2-7; TRBD2 matches 8 bases. Trimming at V came to 0 bases and at J to 0 bases, leaving 7 bases not matched to a gene. The CDR3 is 17 residues long. The germline V gene encodes CDR1 MNHNS and CDR2 SASEGT. The CDR3 DNA sequence: TGTGCCAGCAGTGAAGCTCTAGCGGGTTTTAGCTCCTACGAGCAGTACTTC. Encoded protein: CASSEALAGFSSYEQYF.

The V gene is TRBV7-9, the J gene TRBJ2-7; 8 nucleotides align to TRBD2. The V gene end was trimmed by 5 bases and the J gene end by 3 bases; junction bases not matched to a gene: 9. Germline V gene data show CDR1 as SEHNR and CDR2 as FQNEAQ (reference sequence). CDR3 length: 15 amino acids. The CDR3 is CASSRSGSEYYEQYF. For the CDR3, the DNA is TGTGCCAGCAGCAGAAGCGGGAGCGAATACTACGAGCAGTACTTC.

The chain recombines TRBV5-1 with TRBJ2-1; 14 bases agree with TRBD2. J gave up 4 bases and V 0 bases, and 6 bases lay outside the gene matches. Per the germline V gene, CDR1 is SGHRS and CDR2 is YFSETQ. This CDR3 is built from 18 residues. Written as DNA, the CDR3 is TGCGCCAGCAGCTTGGGACTAGCGGGAGGGGTTGGGTACAATGAGCAGTTCTTC. This sequence encodes CASSLGLAGGVGYNEQFF. Drawing the rest from reference TRBV5-1 and TRBJ2-1, the complete variable domain is KAGVTQTPRYLIKTRGQQVTLSCSPISGHRSVSWYQQTPGQGLQFLFEYFSETQRNKGNFPGRFSGRQFSNSRSEMNVSTLELGDSALYLCASSLGLAGGVGYNEQFFGPGTRLTVL.

This clone was seen a single time. The chain couples TRBV7-2 to TRBJ1-2, with a possible D match to TRBD1 (5 bases). Trimming removed 2 bases at V and 1 base at J, with 8 bases between. CDR1 is SGHTA and CDR2 is FQGNSA in the germline V gene. The length of the CDR3 is 14 residues. The CDR3 spells CASSLNRINYGYTF. The CDR3 DNA sequence: TGTGCCAGCAGCTTAAACAGGATTAACTATGGCTACACCTTC. The entire variable domain, with the rest obtained from reference TRBV7-2 and TRBJ1-2, is as follows: GAGVSQSPSNKVTEKGKDVELRCDPISGHTALYWYRQSLGQGLEFLIYFQGNSAPDKSGLPSDRFSAERTGGSVSTLTIQRTQQEDSAVYLCASSLNRINYGYTFGSGTRLTVV.

The chain is built from TRBV7-8 and TRBJ2-7; 7 bases fit TRBD2. With V trimmed by 5 bases and J by 4 bases, 5 bases remained unmatched. Looked up from germline, CDR1 is SGHVS and CDR2 is FQNEAQ. This CDR3 has 13 amino acids. CDR3 region: CASSRDYTYEQYF. CDR3 sequence (DNA): TGTGCCAGCAGCCGGGACTATACTTACGAGCAGTACTTC.

The gene calls are TRBV7-9 and TRBJ1-4; D not certain. Trimming stripped 5 bases from V and 8 bases from J, with 6 bases between. CDR3 length: 11 amino acids. Germline V gene data show CDR1 as SEHNR and CDR2 as FQNEAQ (reference sequence). The DNA for the CDR3 is TGTGCCAGCAGCCCCTCGGAAAAACTGTTTTTT. Translated, it gives CASSPSEKLFF.

V gene TRBV12-3 or TRBV12-4 combines with J gene TRBJ2-7; the D gene is possibly TRBD2 (5 bases). V was pared by 5 bases and J by 6 bases, with 14 bases between. CDR3 size: 13 residues. CDR3 protein: CASSPRGLGEQYF. The CDR3 bases are TGTGCCAGCAGTCCCCGGGGTTTGGGCGAGCAGTACTTC.

J is TRBJ2-2 and V is TRBV11-2; D is ambiguous. V was pared by 4 bases and J by 0 bases, with 12 bases between. CDR3 length: 16 amino acids. CDR1 is SGHAT, CDR2 FQNNGV, per germline. The CDR3, as DNA: TGTGCCAGCAGCTCGCGGCGGCCCCCGAACACCGGGGAGCTGTTTTTT. This gives the protein CASSSRRPPNTGELFF.

V is TRBV15 and J is TRBJ2-2; no definite D call. The ends were cut back, 0 bases at V and 6 bases at J, with 5 bases in the middle. The CDR3 extends over 13 amino acids. The germline V gene encodes CDR1 LNHNV and CDR2 YYDKDF (reference sequence). This CDR3 reads CATSRDISGELFF. In nucleotides, the CDR3 is TGTGCCACCAGCAGAGATATTTCCGGGGAGCTGTTTTTT.

The V gene is TRBV5-1, the J gene TRBJ1-1; perhaps TRBD1 as D (5 bases). This CDR3 has 14 amino acids. Germline V lookup: CDR1 SGHRS, CDR2 YFSETQ. The V end lost 2 bases, the J end lost 0 bases, and 8 bases lay between the germline ends. This CDR3 is CASSFRDLNTEAFF. DNA for the CDR3: TGCGCCAGCAGCTTTCGGGACTTGAACACTGAAGCTTTCTTT.

The chain uses TRBV18 and TRBJ1-5, with a tentative D call TRBD1 (5 bases). CDR1 is KGHSH and CDR2 is LQKENI in the germline V gene. The CDR3 contains 15 residues. Between the trimmed V and J ends, which lost 3 bases and 0 bases, there was a span of 9 bases. CDR3 protein: CASSPSQGSNQPQHF. CDR3 nucleotides: TGTGCCAGCTCACCTTCTCAGGGTAGCAATCAGCCCCAGCATTTT.

The J gene is TRBJ2-7, the V gene TRBV30; 11 nucleotides match TRBD2. From germline, CDR1 is GTSNPN and CDR2 SVGIG (reference sequence). Germline trimming cut 3 bases from V and 2 bases from J; bases unmatched to any gene: 0. This CDR3 comprises 13 residues. The CDR3 DNA is TGTGCCTGGAGGACTAGCGGGACCTACGAGCAGTACTTC. Protein: CAWRTSGTYEQYF.

The chain uses TRBV28 and TRBJ1-2; TRBD1 matches 8 bases. This CDR3 has 12 amino acids. Germline lookup yields CDR1 MDHEN and CDR2 SYDVKM. Germline trimming cut 5 bases from V and 8 bases from J; bases unmatched to any gene: 4. The chain's CDR3 is CASSPGQGGYTF. For the CDR3, the DNA is TGTGCCAGCAGTCCTGGACAGGGAGGCTACACCTTC.

This clone was counted between two and nine times. The chain has TRBV27 and TRBJ2-5; TRBD1 matches 8 bases. Per the germline V gene, CDR1 is MNHEY and CDR2 is SMNVEV (reference sequence). This CDR3 has 18 amino acids. V shed 6 bases, J shed 2 bases, and the junction held 17 bases outside the gene matches. CDR3 sequence: CASRSLRGWTGRQETQYF. In DNA, the CDR3 is TGTGCCAGCAGATCACTCCGAGGATGGACAGGGCGGCAAGAGACCCAGTACTTC.

The chain joins TRBV28 to TRBJ1-6; 11 bases line up with TRBD1. Germline CDR1 MDHEN, CDR2 SYDVKM. Trimming removed 7 bases from V and 6 bases from J; junction bases left unmatched: 5. This CDR3 has 15 amino acids. Written as DNA, the CDR3 is TGTGCCAGCACCCTCGGGACAGGGGGTAATTCACCCCTCCACTTT. Translating it yields CASTLGTGGNSPLHF.

This rearrangement joins TRBV6-5 to TRBJ2-7; D is uncertain. Germline V gene sequence: CDR1 MNHEY, CDR2 SVGAGI. The CDR3 has 14 residues. With 7 bases removed from V and 6 bases from J, the gap between germline ends came to 19 bases. CDR3 in DNA: TGTGCCAGCAAGGTCGGTTCGGTTTCCGCCGAGCAGTACTTC. Residues: CASKVGSVSAEQYF.